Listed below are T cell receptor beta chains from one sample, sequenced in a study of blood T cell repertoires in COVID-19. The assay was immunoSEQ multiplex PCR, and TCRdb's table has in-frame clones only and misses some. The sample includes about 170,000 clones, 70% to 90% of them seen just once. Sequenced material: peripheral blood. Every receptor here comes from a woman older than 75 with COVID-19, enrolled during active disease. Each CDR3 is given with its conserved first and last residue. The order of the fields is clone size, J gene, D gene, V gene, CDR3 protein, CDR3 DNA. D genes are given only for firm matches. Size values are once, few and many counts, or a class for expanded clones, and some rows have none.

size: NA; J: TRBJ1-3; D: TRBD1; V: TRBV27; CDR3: CASSTAGGPGNTIYF; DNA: TGTGCCAGCAGTACCGCAGGGGGCCCTGGAAACACCATATATTTT
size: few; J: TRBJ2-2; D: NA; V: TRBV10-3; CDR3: CAAGPNTGELFF; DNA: TGTGCCGCGGGACCGAACACCGGGGAGCTGTTTTTT
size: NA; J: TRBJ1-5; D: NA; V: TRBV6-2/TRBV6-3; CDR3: CASSYSNNQPQHF; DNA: TGTGCCAGCAGTTACTCCAACAATCAGCCCCAGCATTTT
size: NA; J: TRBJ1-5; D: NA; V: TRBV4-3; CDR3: CASSQTTESNQPQHF; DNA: TGCGCCAGCAGCCAAACGACAGAGAGCAATCAGCCCCAGCATTTT
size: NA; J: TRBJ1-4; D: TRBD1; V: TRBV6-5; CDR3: CASRKTGGDEKLFF; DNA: TGTGCCAGCAGGAAGACAGGGGGCGATGAAAAACTGTTTTTT
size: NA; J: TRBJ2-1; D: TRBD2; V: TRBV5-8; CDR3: CASSQYSGSRFNEQFF; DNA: TGTGCCAGCAGCCAATATAGCGGGAGCCGTTTCAATGAGCAGTTCTTC
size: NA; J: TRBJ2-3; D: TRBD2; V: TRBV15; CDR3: CATSREASGALDTQYF; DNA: TGTGCCACCAGCAGAGAGGCTAGCGGGGCCCTAGATACGCAGTATTTT
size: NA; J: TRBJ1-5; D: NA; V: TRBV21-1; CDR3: CASSKNFGTYSNQPQHF; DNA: TGTGCCAGCAGCAAAAACTTCGGGACATATAGCAATCAGCCCCAGCATTTT
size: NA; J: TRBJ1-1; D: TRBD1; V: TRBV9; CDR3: CASSAQGAGNTEAFF; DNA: TGTGCCAGCAGCGCCCAGGGGGCGGGAAACACTGAAGCTTTCTTT
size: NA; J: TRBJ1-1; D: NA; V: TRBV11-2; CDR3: CASTLGSMNTEAFF; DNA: TGTGCCAGCACCTTAGGCTCTATGAACACTGAAGCTTTCTTT
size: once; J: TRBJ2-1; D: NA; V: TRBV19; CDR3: CASSIYGEILYNEQFF; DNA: TGTGCCAGTAGTATCTATGGAGAAATCCTTTACAATGAGCAGTTCTTC
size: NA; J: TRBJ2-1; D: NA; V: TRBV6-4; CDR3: CASSEQPTNEQFF; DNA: TGTGCCAGCAGTGAACAGCCTACAAATGAGCAGTTCTTC
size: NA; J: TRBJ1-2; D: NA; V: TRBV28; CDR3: CASSGPGTYYGYTF; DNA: TGTGCCAGCAGCGGCCCCGGGACTTACTATGGCTACACCTTC
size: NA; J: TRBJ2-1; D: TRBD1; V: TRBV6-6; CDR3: CASSPSDRVNEQFF; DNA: TGTGCCAGCAGTCCTTCCGACAGGGTAAATGAGCAGTTCTTC
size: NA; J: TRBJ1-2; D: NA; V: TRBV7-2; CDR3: CASSLDLNGYTF; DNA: TGTGCCAGCAGCTTGGACTTGAATGGCTACACCTTC
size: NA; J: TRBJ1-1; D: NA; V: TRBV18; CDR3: CASSPQGNTEAFF; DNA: TGTGCCAGCTCACCGCAGGGGAACACTGAAGCTTTCTTT
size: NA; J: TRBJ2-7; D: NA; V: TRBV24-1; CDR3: CATSDGQISEQYF; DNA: TGTGCCACCAGCGACGGACAGATTAGCGAGCAGTACTTC
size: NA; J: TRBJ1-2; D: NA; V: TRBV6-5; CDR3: CASSYSPTDTYYGYTF; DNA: TGTGCCAGCAGTTACTCCCCGACAGACACCTATTATGGCTACACCTTC
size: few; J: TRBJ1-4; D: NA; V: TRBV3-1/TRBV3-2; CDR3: CASSQSQANEKLFF; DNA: TGTGCCAGCAGCCAAAGCCAGGCCAATGAAAAACTGTTTTTT
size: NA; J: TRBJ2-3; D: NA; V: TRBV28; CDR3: CASSQIQGFTDTQYF; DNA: TGTGCCAGCAGTCAGATCCAGGGGTTCACAGATACGCAGTATTTT
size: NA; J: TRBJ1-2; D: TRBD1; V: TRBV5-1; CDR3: CASSLALLGQGDGYTF; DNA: TGCGCCAGCAGCTTGGCCCTACTTGGACAGGGAGATGGCTACACCTTC
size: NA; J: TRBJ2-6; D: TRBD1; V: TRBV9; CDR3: CASSPNLDRVVLTF; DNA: TGTGCCAGCAGCCCCAATCTAGACAGGGTCGTCCTGACTTTC
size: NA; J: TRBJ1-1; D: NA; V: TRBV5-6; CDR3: CASSLVGRGTEAFF; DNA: TGTGCCAGCAGCTTAGTGGGGAGGGGAACTGAAGCTTTCTTT
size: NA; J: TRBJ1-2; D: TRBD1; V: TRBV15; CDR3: CATSIGRGTGYTF; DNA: TGTGCCACCAGCATTGGCAGGGGGACTGGCTACACCTTC
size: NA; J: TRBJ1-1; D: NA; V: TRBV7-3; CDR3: CASSPSGGSVPSLNTEAFF; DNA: TGTGCCAGCAGCCCGAGCGGAGGGTCGGTCCCCAGCCTGAACACTGAAGCTTTCTTT
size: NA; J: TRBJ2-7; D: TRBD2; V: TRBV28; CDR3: CASKERDYLYEQYF; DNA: TGTGCCAGCAAGGAGCGGGACTACTTATACGAGCAGTACTTC
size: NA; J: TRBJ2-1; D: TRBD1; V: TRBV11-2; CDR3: CASSLMGQGKNEQFF; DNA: TGTGCCAGCAGCTTAATGGGACAGGGGAAGAATGAGCAGTTCTTC
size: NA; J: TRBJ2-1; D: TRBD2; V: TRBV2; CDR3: CASSEVRGRTYEQFF; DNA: TGTGCCAGCAGTGAAGTCCGCGGGAGAACCTATGAGCAGTTCTTC
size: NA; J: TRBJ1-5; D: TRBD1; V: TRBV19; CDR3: CASSRSGGSNQPQHF; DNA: TGTGCCAGTAGTCGGTCAGGGGGGAGCAATCAGCCCCAGCATTTT
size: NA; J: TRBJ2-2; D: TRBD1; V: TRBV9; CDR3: CASSDPRGGELFF; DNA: TGTGCCAGCAGCGACCCCAGGGGGGGGGAGCTGTTTTTT
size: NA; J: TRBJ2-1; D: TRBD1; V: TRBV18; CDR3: CASSPQLRQGAYEQFF; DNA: TGTGCCAGCTCACCACAGCTGCGACAGGGGGCCTATGAGCAGTTCTTC
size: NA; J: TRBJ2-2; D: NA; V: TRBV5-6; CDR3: CASSLGTVLGELFF; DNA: TGTGCCAGCAGCTTGGGTACGGTTTTAGGGGAGCTGTTTTTT
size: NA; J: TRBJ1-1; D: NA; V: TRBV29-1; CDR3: CSVVEGLNTEAFF; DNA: TGCAGCGTTGTGGAGGGGCTGAACACTGAAGCTTTCTTT
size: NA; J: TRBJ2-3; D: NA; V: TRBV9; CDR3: CASSVGGRARGDTQYF; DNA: TGTGCCAGCAGCGTAGGGGGTAGGGCCCGAGGGGATACGCAGTATTTT
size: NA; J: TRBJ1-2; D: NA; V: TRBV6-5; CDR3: CASRGSDGYTF; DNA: TGTGCCAGCCGAGGTTCAGATGGCTACACCTTC
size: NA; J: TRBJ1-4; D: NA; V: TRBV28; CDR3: CASINSGTTNEKLFF; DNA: TGTGCCAGCATTAACTCCGGGACAACTAATGAAAAACTGTTTTTT
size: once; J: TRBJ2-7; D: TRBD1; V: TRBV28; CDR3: CASRSQGAGRYEQYF; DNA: TGTGCCAGCAGATCACAGGGGGCAGGGAGGTACGAGCAGTACTTC
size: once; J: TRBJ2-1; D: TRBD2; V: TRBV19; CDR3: CASSIAGGPYNEQFF; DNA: TGTGCCAGTAGTATAGCGGGAGGGCCGTACAATGAGCAGTTCTTC
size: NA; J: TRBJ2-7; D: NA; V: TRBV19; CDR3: CASSISQVGAAEQYF; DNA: TGTGCCAGTAGTATCTCCCAGGTAGGGGCAGCAGAGCAGTACTTC
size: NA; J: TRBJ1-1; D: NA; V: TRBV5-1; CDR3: CASSLGGARQALNTEAFF; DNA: TGCGCCAGCAGCTTGGGAGGAGCCCGACAGGCCCTAAACACTGAAGCTTTCTTT
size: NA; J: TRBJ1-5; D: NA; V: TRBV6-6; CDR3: CASIAQAGQPQHF; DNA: TGTGCCAGCATCGCCCAGGCAGGTCAGCCCCAGCATTTT
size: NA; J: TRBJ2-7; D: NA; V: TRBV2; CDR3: CASSLLYEQYF; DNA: TGTGCCAGCAGCCTCCTCTACGAGCAGTACTTC
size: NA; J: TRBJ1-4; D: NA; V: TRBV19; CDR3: CASSTSGATNEKLFF; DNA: TGTGCCAGTAGTACTTCAGGGGCAACTAATGAAAAACTGTTTTTT
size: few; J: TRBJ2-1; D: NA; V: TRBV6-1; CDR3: CASSEVVALAVSYNEQFF; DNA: TGTGCCAGCAGTGAAGTGGTGGCACTAGCAGTATCCTACAATGAGCAGTTCTTC
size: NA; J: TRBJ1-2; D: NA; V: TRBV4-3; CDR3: CASSQVWGRGDSNYGYTF; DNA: TGCGCCAGCAGCCAAGTTTGGGGCAGGGGAGATTCTAACTATGGCTACACCTTC
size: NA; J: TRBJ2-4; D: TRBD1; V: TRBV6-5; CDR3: CASGTGNIQYF; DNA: TGTGCCAGCGGGACAGGAAACATTCAGTACTTC
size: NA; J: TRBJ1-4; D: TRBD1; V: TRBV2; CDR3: CASSWDRSNEKLFF; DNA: TGTGCCAGCAGTTGGGACAGGTCGAATGAAAAACTGTTTTTT
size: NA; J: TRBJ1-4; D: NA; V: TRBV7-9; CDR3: CASSLTRGNEKLFF; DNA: TGTGCCAGCAGCTTAACACGGGGTAATGAAAAACTGTTTTTT
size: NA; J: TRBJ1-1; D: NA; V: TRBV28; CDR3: CASSLSAANTEAFF; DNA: TGTGCCAGCAGTTTATCGGCGGCGAACACTGAAGCTTTCTTT
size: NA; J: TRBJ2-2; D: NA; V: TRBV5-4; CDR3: CASSQESGGTGELFF; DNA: TGTGCCAGCAGCCAAGAATCAGGAGGGACCGGGGAGCTGTTTTTT
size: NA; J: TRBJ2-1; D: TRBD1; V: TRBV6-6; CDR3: CASSYSGQSYNEQFF; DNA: TGTGCCAGCAGTTACTCGGGACAGTCTTACAATGAGCAGTTCTTC
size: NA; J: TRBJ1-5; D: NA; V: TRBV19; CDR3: CASSIGRTENSNQPQHF; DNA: TGTGCCAGTAGTATCGGGAGGACGGAAAATAGCAATCAGCCCCAGCATTTT
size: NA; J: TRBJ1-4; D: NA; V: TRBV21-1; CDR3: CASSSRSGQSNEKLFF; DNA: TGTGCCAGCAGCTCTCGCTCGGGACAGTCTAATGAAAAACTGTTTTTT
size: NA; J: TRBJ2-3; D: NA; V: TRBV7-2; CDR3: CASSPGDNTQYF; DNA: TGTGCCAGCAGCCCGGGAGATAATACGCAGTATTTT